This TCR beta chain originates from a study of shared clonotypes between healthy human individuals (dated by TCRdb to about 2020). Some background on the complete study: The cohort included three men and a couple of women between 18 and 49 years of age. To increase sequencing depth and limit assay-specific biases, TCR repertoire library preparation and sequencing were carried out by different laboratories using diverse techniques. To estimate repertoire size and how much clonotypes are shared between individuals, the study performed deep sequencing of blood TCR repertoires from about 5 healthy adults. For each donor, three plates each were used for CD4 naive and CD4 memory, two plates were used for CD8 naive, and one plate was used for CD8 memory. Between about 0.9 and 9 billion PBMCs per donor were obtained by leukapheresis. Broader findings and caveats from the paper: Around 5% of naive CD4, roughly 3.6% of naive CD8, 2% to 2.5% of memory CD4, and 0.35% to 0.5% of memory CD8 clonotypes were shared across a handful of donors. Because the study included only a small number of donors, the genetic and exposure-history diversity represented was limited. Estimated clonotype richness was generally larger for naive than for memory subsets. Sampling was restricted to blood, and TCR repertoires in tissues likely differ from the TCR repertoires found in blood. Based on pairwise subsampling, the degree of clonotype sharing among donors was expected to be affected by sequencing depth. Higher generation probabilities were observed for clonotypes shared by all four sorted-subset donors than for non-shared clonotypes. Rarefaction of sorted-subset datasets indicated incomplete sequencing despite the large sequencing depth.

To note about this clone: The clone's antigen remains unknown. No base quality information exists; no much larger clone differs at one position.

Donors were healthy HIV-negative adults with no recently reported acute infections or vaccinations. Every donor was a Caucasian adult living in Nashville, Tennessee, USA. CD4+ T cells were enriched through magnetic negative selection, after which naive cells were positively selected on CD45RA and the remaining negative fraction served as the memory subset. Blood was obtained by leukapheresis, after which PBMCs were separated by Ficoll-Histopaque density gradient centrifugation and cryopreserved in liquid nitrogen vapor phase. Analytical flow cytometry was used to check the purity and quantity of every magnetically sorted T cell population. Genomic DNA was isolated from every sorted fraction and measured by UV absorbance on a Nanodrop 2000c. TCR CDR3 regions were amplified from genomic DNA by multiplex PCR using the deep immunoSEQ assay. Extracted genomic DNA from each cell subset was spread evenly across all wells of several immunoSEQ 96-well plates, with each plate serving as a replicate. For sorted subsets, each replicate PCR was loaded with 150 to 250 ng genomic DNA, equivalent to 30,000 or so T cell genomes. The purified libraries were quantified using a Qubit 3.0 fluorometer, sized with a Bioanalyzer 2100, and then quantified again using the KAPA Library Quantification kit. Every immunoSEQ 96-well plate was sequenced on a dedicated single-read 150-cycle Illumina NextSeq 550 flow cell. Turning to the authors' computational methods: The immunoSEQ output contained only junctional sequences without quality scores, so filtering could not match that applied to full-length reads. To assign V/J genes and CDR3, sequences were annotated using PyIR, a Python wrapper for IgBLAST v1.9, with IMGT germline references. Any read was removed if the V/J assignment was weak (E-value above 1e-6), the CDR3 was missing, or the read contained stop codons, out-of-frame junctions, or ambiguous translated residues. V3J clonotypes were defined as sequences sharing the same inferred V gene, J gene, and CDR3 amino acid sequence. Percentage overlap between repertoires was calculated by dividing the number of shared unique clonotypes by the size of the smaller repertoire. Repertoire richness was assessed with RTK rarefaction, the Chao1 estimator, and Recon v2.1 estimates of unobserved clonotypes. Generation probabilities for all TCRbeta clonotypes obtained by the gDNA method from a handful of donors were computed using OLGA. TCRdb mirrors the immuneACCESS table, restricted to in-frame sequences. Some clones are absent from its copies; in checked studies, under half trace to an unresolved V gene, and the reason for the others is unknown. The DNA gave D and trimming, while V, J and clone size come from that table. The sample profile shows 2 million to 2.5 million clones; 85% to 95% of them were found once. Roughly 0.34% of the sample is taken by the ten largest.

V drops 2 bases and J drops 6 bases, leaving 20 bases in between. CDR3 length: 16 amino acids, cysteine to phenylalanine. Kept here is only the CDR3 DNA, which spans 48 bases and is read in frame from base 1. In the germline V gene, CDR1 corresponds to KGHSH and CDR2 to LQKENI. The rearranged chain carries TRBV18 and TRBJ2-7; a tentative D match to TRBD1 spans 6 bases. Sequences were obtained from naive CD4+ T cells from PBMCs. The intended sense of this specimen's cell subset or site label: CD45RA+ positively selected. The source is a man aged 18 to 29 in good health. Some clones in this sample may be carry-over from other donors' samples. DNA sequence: TGTGCCAGCTCACCAATGACCGGACAGCCACTAGGCGAGCAGTACTTC. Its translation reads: CASSPMTGQPLGEQYF.